The 17 T cell receptor beta chains given below trace back to one sample, sequenced in a study of cytomegalovirus exposure and HLA in healthy donors. The PCR had 60 Vbeta and 13 Jbeta primers. The protocol was immunoSEQ multiplex PCR, while the TCRdb copy is restricted to in-frame clones and leaves out a portion. The profile shows some 93,000 clones, under 90% of them singletons. Sequencing was done on a sample of PBMCs. Receptors originate from a man in his fifties or sixties in good health and CMV-seronegative.

The chain couples TRBV28 to TRBJ2-1; 9 nucleotides agree with TRBD1. Germline CDR1 and CDR2: MDHEN and SYDVKM. This CDR3 contains 12 residues. V trimming: 5 bases; J trimming: 15 bases; junction bases outside the gene matches: 8. The CDR3 sequence: CASSTQGAIGFF. The CDR3 DNA follows: TGTGCCAGCAGTACACAGGGGGCAATTGGGTTCTTC.

The chain combines TRBV5-5 with TRBJ2-7, with 9 bases aligning to TRBD1. Germline V gene lookup returns CDR1 SGHKS and CDR2 YYEKEE (reference sequence). CDR3 size: 16 residues. Germline trimming cut 3 bases from V and 4 bases from J; bases unmatched to any gene: 11. CDR3: CASSSAANRGRYEQYF. The CDR3 bases are TGTGCCAGCAGCTCCGCGGCCAACAGGGGGCGATACGAGCAGTACTTC.

As for this clone: An end of the junction does not agree with germline; a read error may underlie this. The chain is built from TRBV30 and TRBJ2-1; 10 nucleotides line up with TRBD2. The CDR3 has 12 amino acids. Per the germline V gene, CDR1 is GTSNPN and CDR2 is SVGIG (reference sequence). The CDR3 nucleotides are TGTGCCTGGAGTGTAACAGCGGGAGGGCCGGTCTTC. Its protein is CAWSVTAGGPVF.

V is TRBV6-5 and J is TRBJ2-7; D perhaps matches TRBD2 (6 bases). This CDR3 contains 15 residues. In germline, CDR1 is MNHEY, CDR2 SVGAGI. V was clipped by 5 bases and J by 6 bases, with 20 bases between them. CDR3 in amino acids: CASSASRRGNLEQYF. CDR3 DNA: TGTGCCAGCAGTGCCTCTCGGCGGGGCAATCTCGAGCAGTACTTC.

V gene TRBV4-3 combines with J gene TRBJ2-6; D is uncertain. Germline V gene data show CDR1 as LGHNA and CDR2 as YSLEER. Trimming took 0 bases from V and 4 from J, leaving 10 bases between them. The CDR3 is 16 amino acids. CDR3 DNA sequence: TGCGCCAGCAGCCAAGAATACCTAACGGGGGCCAACGTCCTGACTTTC. Residues: CASSQEYLTGANVLTF.

This clone has only a few counts. This rearrangement joins TRBV5-1 to TRBJ2-7; 9 nucleotides agree with TRBD1. The germline CDR1 and CDR2 sequences are SGHRS and YFSETQ. The CDR3 has 15 residues. J was trimmed by 1 base and V by 4 bases; bases with no gene match: 6. The chain's CDR3 is CASSPRQGVSYEQYF. The CDR3 DNA reads as TGCGCCAGCAGCCCCCGACAGGGGGTATCCTACGAGCAGTACTTC.

The chain carries TRBV5-1 and TRBJ2-1, with 14 nucleotides matching TRBD2. CDR1 is SGHRS, CDR2 YFSETQ, per germline. The CDR3 totals 16 residues. V was pared by 0 bases and J by 9 bases, with 5 bases of the junction left unmatched. This CDR3 is CASSLVVTSGRGEQFF. In DNA, the CDR3 is TGCGCCAGCAGCTTGGTTGTGACTAGCGGGAGGGGTGAGCAGTTCTTC.

The rearrangement joins TRBV27 to TRBJ2-7; D gene unclear. The germline V gene has CDR1 MNHEY and CDR2 SMNVEV (reference sequence). V was shortened by 5 bases and J by 5 bases, with 4 bases between the two germline ends. The CDR3 spans 10 residues. For the CDR3, the DNA is TGTGCCAGCAGTAGCCACGAGCAGTACTTC. It codes for CASSSHEQYF.

The rearrangement links TRBV5-1 to TRBJ2-1; D not certain. Per germline, CDR1 SGHRS and CDR2 YFSETQ. V was clipped by 4 bases and J by 0 bases, with 14 bases between them. The CDR3 has 16 residues. CDR3 protein: CASSPGGSSSYNEQFF. In DNA, the CDR3 is TGCGCCAGCAGCCCAGGTGGTTCCAGCTCCTACAATGAGCAGTTCTTC.

The genes are TRBV9 and TRBJ2-3; D may be TRBD1 (6 bases). V was trimmed by 6 bases and J by 4 bases, leaving 18 bases between them. Looked up from germline, CDR1 is SGDLS and CDR2 is YYNGEE. This CDR3 contains 15 residues. In DNA, the CDR3 is TGTGCCAGCAAGTTGATGGACAGCGAAGCAGATACGCAGTATTTT. Its protein is CASKLMDSEADTQYF.

The rearrangement links TRBV28 to TRBJ1-5; no clear D gene. The CDR3 runs to 14 residues. V was trimmed by 5 bases and J by 3 bases, leaving 11 bases between them. Looked up from germline, CDR1 is MDHEN and CDR2 is SYDVKM. In DNA form, the CDR3 reads TGTGCCAGCAGTGGGCAGGTCTTCAATCAGCCCCAGCATTTT. Encoded protein: CASSGQVFNQPQHF.

In its sample, this clone was seen once. The V gene is TRBV19, the J gene TRBJ2-5, with 8 bases fitting TRBD1. Germline V CDR1 and CDR2: LNHDA, SQIVND (reference sequence). The V and J ends lost 3 bases and 5 bases, in that order; junction bases with no gene match: 11. The CDR3 contains 16 residues. The CDR3 sequence: CASSIPSGQGRETQYF. CDR3 bases: TGTGCCAGTAGTATTCCGTCCGGACAGGGACGGGAGACCCAGTACTTC.

This chain connects TRBV28 to TRBJ2-7, with TRBD2 identical over 11 bases. The CDR3 loop spans 14 amino acids. V shed 7 bases and J 4 bases; nucleotides not matched to a gene: 6. Germline CDR1 and CDR2: MDHEN and SYDVKM. The CDR3 DNA is TGTGCCAGCAAACTAGCGGGAGCTGTATACGAGCAGTACTTC. Translated: CASKLAGAVYEQYF.

This clone was found a few times. This chain's CDR3 is CASSSDSSYEQYF. In DNA, the CDR3 is TGTGCCAGCAGTTCGGACAGTTCCTACGAGCAGTACTTC. The rearrangement uses TRBV27 and TRBJ2-7, with D tentatively TRBD1 (6 bases). CDR1 is MNHEY, CDR2 SMNVEV, per germline (reference sequence). V was trimmed by 4 bases and J by 1 base, leaving 8 bases between them. The CDR3 is made up of 13 amino acids.

V usage is TRBV27 and J usage is TRBJ2-3; tentatively, D is TRBD2 (5 bases). Trimming took 6 bases from V and 5 from J, leaving 18 bases between them. Germline V gene lookup returns CDR1 MNHEY and CDR2 SMNVEV (reference sequence). The CDR3 has 15 residues. The DNA of the CDR3 is TGTGCCAGCAGGCCGATCGGGGTTTCGGAAGATACGCAGTATTTT. Protein: CASRPIGVSEDTQYF.

The rearrangement links TRBV19 to TRBJ2-7, with 10 bases identical to TRBD2. The germline gives CDR1 LNHDA, CDR2 SQIVND (reference sequence). The CDR3 spans 17 residues. J gave up 3 bases and V 5 bases, and 13 bases lay outside the gene matches. CDR3 amino acids: CASSPGLASRSNYEQYF. The CDR3 DNA is TGTGCCAGTAGTCCGGGACTAGCGTCTAGATCCAACTACGAGCAGTACTTC.

The genes are TRBV9 and TRBJ1-2; D gene unclear. The CDR3 has 13 amino acids. Trimming cost V 2 bases and J 0 bases, with 5 bases left between them. The germline gives CDR1 SGDLS, CDR2 YYNGEE. The CDR3 region has the DNA TGTGCCAGCAGCGTCCAGACTAACTATGGCTACACCTTC. Residues: CASSVQTNYGYTF.